This T cell receptor beta chain was retrieved from a study of T cells in Graves' hyperthyroidism and ophthalmopathy. Worth noting for this clonotype: What it binds is unknown.

Newly diagnosed hyperthyroidism, duration under 2 months, in patients aged 18 to 65. Germline CDR1 SGHVS, CDR2 FQNEAQ. J gave up 1 base and V 5 bases, and 21 bases lay outside the gene matches. This CDR3 has 22 amino acids. Study-level findings and limits: Most thyroid clonotypes that were expanded above 0.001 also turned up in blood.

Researchers took RNA transcripts and amplified the TCR beta CDR3 regions from them. Researchers ran a first-round RT-PCR on the TCR CDR3 using the HTBI primer set. TCRdb used MiXCR to reprocess the multiplex PCR reads, holding one entry per CDR3 protein. The table shows about 540,000 distinct CDR3 sequences, with 35% to 55% occurring only once. The TCR originated in a woman aged 18-29 years with Graves' hyperthyroidism. Sequences were obtained from peripheral blood or thyroid tissue (not recorded which). The chain employs TRBV7-8 and TRBJ2-5, with 14 bases that match TRBD2. The CDR3 nucleotides are TGTGCCAGCAGCCCGGGGACTAGCGGGAGTATATGGTATATGGAGTCCCAAGAGACCCAGTACTTC. Residues: CASSPGTSGSIWYMESQETQYF.